This T cell receptor (beta chain) was documented in a study of radiotherapy plus CTLA-4 blockade in lung cancer. The overall study: Among enrolled patients, 15% to 20% responded and 31% achieved disease control.

Overall study results and limits: Peripheral blood showed expansion of tumor-derived TCR clones after radiotherapy and ipilimumab.

As regards this clone: Its antigen is currently unknown.

The trim removed 4 bases at V and 6 bases at J, leaving 9 bases unmatched. Germline CDR1 and CDR2: SGHVS and FNYEAQ. CDR3 length: 16 amino acids. The protocol was immunoSEQ multiplex PCR, while the TCRdb copy is restricted to in-frame clones and leaves out a portion. The repertoire has about 87,000 clones, around 84% of them found once; the top ten carry around 15%. The receptor was derived from a human donor with non-small cell lung cancer that progressed on radiotherapy plus ipilimumab. This chain joins TRBV7-6 and TRBJ1-4; 9 bases are shared with TRBD1. This specimen was peripheral blood, taken from a patient treated with radiotherapy plus ipilimumab. The CDR3 coding sequence is TGTGCCAGCAGCTCTTCCCCGACAGGGGGGGATGAAAAACTGTTTTTT. Its translation: CASSSSPTGGDEKLFF. The complete variable domain, with remaining parts taken from reference TRBV7-6 and TRBJ1-4, reads GAGVSQSPRYKVTKRGQDVALRCDPISGHVSLYWYRQALGQGPEFLTYFNYEAQQDKSGLPNDRFSAERPEGSISTLTIQRTEQRDSAMYRCASSSSPTGGDEKLFFGSGTQLSVL.